This T cell receptor beta chain was found in a study of T-cell reconstitution after alpha-beta-depleted transplantation in children. Points from the study as a whole: Alpha-beta T cells about two months after transplant reportedly derived from several hundred expanded graft clones.

A note on this clonotype: Its antigen is still unknown.

During its preparation, the TCRbeta library received unique molecular identifiers. A single record per CDR3 protein comes from TCRdb applying MiXCR to the PCR reads. The data hold about 980,000 distinct CDR3 sequences, with roughly 29% observed a single time. This TCR derives from a boy in the first two years of life who had a stem cell transplant for SCID, so the T cells may come from the graft donor. The specimen comprised PBMCs, mostly from graft donor cells, sampled 360 days after TCRalphabeta/CD19-depleted stem cell transplant.

CDR3 coding DNA: TGCAGTGCTAGAGAAGTCATGAACACTGAAGCTTTCTTT. Its translation is CSAREVMNTEAFF. The J gene is TRBJ1-1, the V gene TRBV20-1, with D unresolved. Germline assignment: CDR1 DFQATT and CDR2 SNEGSKA (reference sequence). The CDR3 has 13 residues. The V gene lost 0 bases and the J gene lost 0 bases, with 5 bases spanning the gap.